A selection of T cell receptor beta chains follows, all from one sample in a study of blood T cell repertoires in COVID-19. Repertoires were generated with immunoSEQ multiplex PCR, while TCRdb's copy carries only in-frame clones and drops some. The sample has around 120,000 clones, 80% to 90% seen once. Specimen: PBMCs or T cells enriched from blood (not recorded which). These receptors were taken from a woman between 45 and 60 years old who had recovered from COVID-19. Both conserved end residues are part of each CDR3. A D gene is named only where the DNA matches it firmly. A clone size is listed for some rows: how often the clone was seen (once, few, many), or a class if it is expanded.

cdr3_nt: TGTGCCACACAGCGGGGGGGCACAGATACGCAGTATTTT; cdr3_aa: CATQRGGTDTQYF; d_call: TRBD2; clone_size: .; v_call: TRBV12-3/TRBV12-4; j_call: TRBJ2-3
cdr3_nt: TGTGCCAGCAGCCTTCGACAGGGGGCTACCAAAAACATTCAGTACTTC; cdr3_aa: CASSLRQGATKNIQYF; d_call: TRBD1; clone_size: once; v_call: TRBV3-1/TRBV3-2; j_call: TRBJ2-4
cdr3_nt: TGTGCCAGCAGCCAAGGAAAACGGGGGGTTCCCTACAATGAGCAGTTCTTC; cdr3_aa: CASSQGKRGVPYNEQFF; d_call: TRBD2; clone_size: .; v_call: TRBV3-1/TRBV3-2; j_call: TRBJ2-1
cdr3_nt: TGTGCCTGGAGTCTGTGGACAGGGTTGAGCACTGAAGCTTTCTTT; cdr3_aa: CAWSLWTGLSTEAFF; d_call: TRBD1; clone_size: .; v_call: TRBV30; j_call: TRBJ1-1
cdr3_nt: TGTGCCACCAGTGACCTTGGACAGGGACGCTCCTACGAGCAGTACTTC; cdr3_aa: CATSDLGQGRSYEQYF; d_call: TRBD1; clone_size: .; v_call: TRBV24-1; j_call: TRBJ2-7
cdr3_nt: TGCAGCGTCGGGACAGGGAACACTGAAGCTTTCTTT; cdr3_aa: CSVGTGNTEAFF; d_call: TRBD1; clone_size: .; v_call: TRBV29-1; j_call: TRBJ1-1
cdr3_nt: TGTGCCAGCAGCCCCTACAGGGATAATTCACCCCTCCACTTT; cdr3_aa: CASSPYRDNSPLHF; d_call: .; clone_size: .; v_call: TRBV3-1/TRBV3-2; j_call: TRBJ1-6
cdr3_nt: TGTGCCAGCAGCTCCTACCGGGCAGGGTTGGGGATGAACACTGAAGCTTTCTTT; cdr3_aa: CASSSYRAGLGMNTEAFF; d_call: .; clone_size: .; v_call: TRBV7-8; j_call: TRBJ1-1
cdr3_nt: TGTGCCAGCAGTGCTAGCGGGGGGGCCGGGGAGACCCAGTACTTC; cdr3_aa: CASSASGGAGETQYF; d_call: TRBD2; clone_size: .; v_call: TRBV9; j_call: TRBJ2-5
cdr3_nt: TGTGCCAGCAGCCTCCGGGACACACTGAACACCGGGGAGCTGTTTTTT; cdr3_aa: CASSLRDTLNTGELFF; d_call: .; clone_size: .; v_call: TRBV3-1/TRBV3-2; j_call: TRBJ2-2
cdr3_nt: TGTGCCAGCAGCTTACCTCCGGGACTAGCGGGGGACACAGATACGCAGTATTTT; cdr3_aa: CASSLPPGLAGDTDTQYF; d_call: TRBD2; clone_size: .; v_call: TRBV7-9; j_call: TRBJ2-3
cdr3_nt: TGTGCCACCAGCGAAGGACCGACTAGCCGAGAGACCCAGTACTTC; cdr3_aa: CATSEGPTSRETQYF; d_call: TRBD2; clone_size: .; v_call: TRBV15; j_call: TRBJ2-5
cdr3_nt: TGCGCCAGCAGTGATCGCGGGGAAAGACCCACCGGGGAGCTGTTTTTT; cdr3_aa: CASSDRGERPTGELFF; d_call: .; clone_size: .; v_call: TRBV10-2; j_call: TRBJ2-2
cdr3_nt: TGTGCCAGCAGCCGGGGGTTAACCTACAATGAGCAGTTCTTC; cdr3_aa: CASSRGLTYNEQFF; d_call: .; clone_size: .; v_call: TRBV7-2; j_call: TRBJ2-1
cdr3_nt: TGTGCCAGCAGTTCTGGGCGGGGGGCAGGAGAGACCCAGTACTTC; cdr3_aa: CASSSGRGAGETQYF; d_call: TRBD2; clone_size: .; v_call: TRBV5-4; j_call: TRBJ2-5
cdr3_nt: TGTGCCTGGAGTCGACAGGGCACTGAAAGCTACACCTTC; cdr3_aa: CAWSRQGTESYTF; d_call: TRBD1; clone_size: .; v_call: TRBV30; j_call: TRBJ1-2
cdr3_nt: TGTGCCAGCAGCTCCTTATCGGGGGGTTGGGGCTACACCTTC; cdr3_aa: CASSSLSGGWGYTF; d_call: .; clone_size: few; v_call: TRBV3-1/TRBV3-2; j_call: TRBJ1-2
cdr3_nt: TGTGCCAGCAGTTACAGGGGAAGGGAGACCCAGTACTTC; cdr3_aa: CASSYRGRETQYF; d_call: .; clone_size: .; v_call: TRBV6-5; j_call: TRBJ2-5
cdr3_nt: TGTGCCAGCAGTGACTCGAAAAGGGGTAATTCACCCCTCCACTTT; cdr3_aa: CASSDSKRGNSPLHF; d_call: .; clone_size: .; v_call: TRBV6-4; j_call: TRBJ1-6
cdr3_nt: TGTGCCAGCAGCCGACAGGGAACGGTGGAGACCCAGTACTTC; cdr3_aa: CASSRQGTVETQYF; d_call: TRBD1; clone_size: .; v_call: TRBV3-1/TRBV3-2; j_call: TRBJ2-5
cdr3_nt: TGTGCCAGCAGCTTAGAGACTCGACTCCTCGATGAGCAGTTCTTC; cdr3_aa: CASSLETRLLDEQFF; d_call: .; clone_size: once; v_call: TRBV11-2; j_call: TRBJ2-1
cdr3_nt: TGTGCCAGCAGTCTACCCCGGGACAGGGGGCTCTCTGGGGCCAACGTCCTGACTTTC; cdr3_aa: CASSLPRDRGLSGANVLTF; d_call: TRBD1; clone_size: .; v_call: TRBV28; j_call: TRBJ2-6
cdr3_nt: TGCGCCAGCAGCCAAGAGCTAGCGGGGGGGCAGGGTGAGCAGTTCTTC; cdr3_aa: CASSQELAGGQGEQFF; d_call: TRBD2; clone_size: .; v_call: TRBV4-3; j_call: TRBJ2-1
cdr3_nt: TGTGCCAGTACCTTGACAGGGAGCTCCTACAATGAGCAGTTCTTC; cdr3_aa: CASTLTGSSYNEQFF; d_call: TRBD1; clone_size: .; v_call: TRBV19; j_call: TRBJ2-1
cdr3_nt: TGCGCCAGCAGCCGGGGGACAGACTCCTACGAGCAGTACTTC; cdr3_aa: CASSRGTDSYEQYF; d_call: TRBD1; clone_size: few; v_call: TRBV4-3; j_call: TRBJ2-7
cdr3_nt: TGCGCCAGCAGCTTCTCTGGGACAGAAGGCTACACCTTC; cdr3_aa: CASSFSGTEGYTF; d_call: TRBD1; clone_size: .; v_call: TRBV5-1; j_call: TRBJ1-2
cdr3_nt: TGTGCCAGCAGCGTAGGAGTCAACGTGAACACTGAAGCTTTCTTT; cdr3_aa: CASSVGVNVNTEAFF; d_call: .; clone_size: .; v_call: TRBV9; j_call: TRBJ1-1
cdr3_nt: TGTGCCAGCAGCCCCGGACTAGCGGGGGACGGGGGCACAGATACGCAGTATTTT; cdr3_aa: CASSPGLAGDGGTDTQYF; d_call: TRBD2; clone_size: .; v_call: TRBV7-9; j_call: TRBJ2-3
cdr3_nt: TGTGCCATCAGGCCTGGAGTAACTAGCGGGGGGTGGGATACGCAGTATTTT; cdr3_aa: CAIRPGVTSGGWDTQYF; d_call: TRBD2; clone_size: .; v_call: TRBV10-3; j_call: TRBJ2-3